This T cell receptor (beta chain) was identified during a study of T-cell reconstitution after alpha-beta-depleted transplantation in children. Unique molecular identifiers were incorporated into the prepared TCRbeta library. MiXCR, applied by TCRdb to the PCR reads, yields one record per CDR3 protein. The top ten hold over 9.5% of the sample, which has 300,000 or so distinct CDR3 sequences, approximately 23% seen once. V shed 2 bases and J shed 6 bases, with 5 bases lying between them. The CDR3 totals 11 residues. The germline V gene encodes CDR1 MNHEY and CDR2 SMNVEV (reference sequence). On this clonotype: Antigen specificity is unknown.

Study outcomes and limitations: Diversity of TCRbeta at day 60 was high in some patients, arising from surviving recipient T cells and thymic progenitors. A year had passed since transplant, and T-cell counts and diversity by then came mostly from newly produced T cells. Several hundred rapidly expanded clones from non-depleted graft cells reportedly supplied alpha-beta T cells about two months post-transplant.

The receptor was isolated from a male patient aged 10-17 years who had a stem cell transplant for acute lymphoblastic leukemia, so the T cells may come from the graft donor. The rearrangement uses TRBV27 and TRBJ2-7; D unclear. Source: PBMCs, mostly from graft donor cells, taken 180 days after TCRalphabeta/CD19-depleted stem cell transplant. The CDR3 reads CASSLRPEQYF. CDR3 nucleotides: TGTGCCAGCAGTTTAAGGCCCGAGCAGTACTTC.